This T cell receptor (beta chain) was captured by sequencing in a study of blood T cell repertoires in COVID-19. Study in general: T cells, B-cell-depleted T cells, or PBMCs supplied cDNA or gDNA.

Under the authors' procedure: Estimation of nucleated cell counts relied on the amplification of reference gene primers. Using immunoSEQ multiplex PCR, the repertoire was profiled, and TCRdb retains in-frame clones only, with some absent. V and J calls and clone size are as listed in that table; D and trimming were resolved from the DNA. This table holds 70,000 or so clones, 70% to 90% found once. Trimming cost V 0 bases and J 2 bases; bases outside gene matches: 8. Looked up from germline, CDR1 is MGHRA and CDR2 is YSYEKL. This CDR3 has 18 amino acids. Input material: peripheral blood. The genes are TRBV4-1 and TRBJ2-5, with TRBD2 identical over 11 bases. This receptor was obtained from a woman older than 75 with active COVID-19. CDR3 residues: CASSQDLLAGGGQETQYF. Written as DNA, the CDR3 is TGCGCCAGCAGCCAAGATTTGCTAGCGGGAGGAGGTCAAGAGACCCAGTACTTC.